These 8 T cell receptor beta chains originate from one sample sequenced in a study of blood T cell repertoires in COVID-19 (dated by TCRdb to between 2020 and 2021). The library was obtained by the immunoSEQ multiplex PCR assay. This is the immuneACCESS table as TCRdb keeps it, with only in-frame sequences that have V and J called. A part of the clones is gone; compared with another copy, unresolved V genes explain less than half, and the rest is unexplained. The sample contains 650,000 to 800,000 clones, around 89% of them found a single time. The ten largest clones represent about 0.24% of the sample. The sequenced material came from peripheral blood. The source is a young woman with acute or convalescent COVID-19.

This chain links TRBV11-3 with TRBJ1-1; the match to TRBD1 covers 8 bases. The length of the CDR3 is 16 residues. The V and J ends lost 5 bases and 4 bases, in that order; junction bases with no gene match: 12. Germline CDR1 is SGHNT and CDR2 is YENEEA. The CDR3 spells CASSLDRDPWGTEAFF. CDR3 sequence (DNA): TGTGCCAGCAGCCTGGACAGGGATCCCTGGGGCACTGAAGCTTTCTTT.

The V call is TRBV2, the J call TRBJ1-2, with D possibly matching TRBD1 (5 bases). The CDR3 spans 14 residues. CDR1 is SNHLY, CDR2 FYNNEI, per germline. V shed 7 bases and J shed 1 base, with 13 bases lying between them. The CDR3 spells CASKGETVNYGYTF. CDR3 DNA sequence: TGTGCCAGCAAGGGTGAGACAGTTAACTATGGCTACACCTTC.

The V call is TRBV30, the J call TRBJ2-7; D is undetermined. The CDR3 is made up of 11 amino acids. V shed 0 bases and J shed 4 bases, with 4 bases lying between them. The germline gives CDR1 GTSNPN, CDR2 SVGIG (reference sequence). The CDR3, as DNA: TGTGCCTGGAGTGTACGGTACGAGCAGTACTTC. Its translation is CAWSVRYEQYF.

The rearrangement joins TRBV9 to TRBJ1-3; 9 bases fit TRBD1. The J segment lost 6 bases and the V segment lost 0 bases, leaving 4 bases of the junction unmatched. Germline V gives CDR1 SGDLS, CDR2 YYNGEE. This CDR3 has 15 amino acids. DNA of the CDR3: TGTGCCAGCAGCGTAGGGGGACAGGGAGTAAACACCATATATTTT. It is translated as CASSVGGQGVNTIYF.

The chain carries TRBV7-9 and TRBJ2-5; the D is unclear. Trimming pared 2 bases from V and 3 bases from J, leaving 19 bases between. This CDR3 region has 17 residues. Germline CDR1 SEHNR, CDR2 FQNEAQ (reference sequence). CDR3 DNA sequence: TGTGCCAGCAGCTTAAGCGAGTTGGAACTCCCTAAAGAGACCCAGTACTTC. Its protein product is CASSLSELELPKETQYF.

The chain combines TRBV6-5 with TRBJ2-1; 10 positions agree with TRBD1. The CDR3 sequence is 15 residues long. The ends lost 6 bases at V and 2 bases at J; junction bases unmatched: 4. CDR1 and CDR2 from the germline V gene are MNHEY and SVGAGI. The CDR3 protein is CASSPTGGAYNEQFF. As DNA, the CDR3 is TGTGCCAGCAGCCCGACAGGGGGCGCCTACAATGAGCAGTTCTTC.

This sequence joins TRBV5-1 and TRBJ1-4, with 8 bases that match TRBD1. There are 15 residues in the CDR3. Unmatched junction bases numbered 4, after V lost 6 bases and J lost 0 bases. In germline, CDR1 is SGHRS, CDR2 YFSETQ. CDR3 in DNA: TGCGCCAGCAACCAGGGGGCGTCAACTAATGAAAAACTGTTTTTT. It is translated as CASNQGASTNEKLFF.

The table lists this clone with a few counts. V and J are TRBV5-4 and TRBJ1-2, with 10 positions matching TRBD1. The CDR3 spans 15 residues. Germline V gene lookup returns CDR1 SGHNT and CDR2 YYREEE (reference sequence). V shed 3 bases, J shed 5 bases, and the junction held 7 bases outside the gene matches. In nucleotides, the CDR3 is TGTGCCAGCAGCTCGACAGGGGGCGCGTGGTATGGCTACACCTTC. It is translated as CASSSTGGAWYGYTF.